One sample yielded the 6 T cell receptor beta chains listed below, sequenced in a study of brain metastases from non-small cell lung cancer. Profiled with immunoSEQ multiplex PCR; TCRdb holds only in-frame clones, not every one. The table lists 3,500 or so clones, approximately 80% of them singletons. Specimen: tissue from a brain metastasis. Source of these receptors: a donor at least 40 years old with non-small cell lung cancer.

A remark on this clone: This likely stems from a read error, as it lies one base from a far larger clone. CDR3 in amino acids: CASSLEAGVKTQYF. CDR3 nucleotides: TGTGCCAGCAGCTTGGAAGCGGGGGTTAAGACCCAGTACTTC. This chain uses TRBV5-4 with TRBJ2-5; 8 nucleotides line up with TRBD2. Germline V gives CDR1 SGHNT, CDR2 YYREEE (reference sequence). The CDR3 is 14 amino acids. J lost 6 bases, V lost 0 bases, and 4 bases had no gene match. The full variable domain, with the rest looked up from reference TRBV5-4 and TRBJ2-5, is ETGVTQSPTHLIKTRGQQVTLRCSSQSGHNTVSWYQQALGQGPQFIFQYYREEENGRGNFPPRFSGLQFPNYSSELNVNALELDDSALYLCASSLEAGVKTQYFGPGTRLLVL.

This clone has more than one count but fewer than ten. The genes are TRBV18 and TRBJ2-1; D gene ambiguous. Trimming left V 4 bases short and J 7 bases short, with 17 bases between. The CDR3 has 15 residues. Germline V gene data show CDR1 as KGHSH and CDR2 as LQKENI. Written as DNA, the CDR3 is TGTGCCAGCTCACTCAGAGGACCCCCGGTGAATGAGCAGTTCTTC. This codes for CASSLRGPPVNEQFF.

This chain uses TRBV19 with TRBJ1-3, with D maybe TRBD1 (5 bases). Trimming took off 6 bases at V and 3 bases at J, with 12 bases between the two ends. The germline V gene encodes CDR1 LNHDA and CDR2 SQIVND (reference sequence). The CDR3 is 14 amino acids. The chain's CDR3 is CASSSGNGGNTIYF. DNA for the CDR3: TGTGCCAGTAGCTCAGGGAACGGTGGAAACACCATATATTTT.

The V and J genes are TRBV18 and TRBJ2-5; D unresolved. Germline CDR1 and CDR2: KGHSH and LQKENI. The CDR3 length is 12 residues. V was trimmed by 5 bases and J by 0 bases, leaving 4 bases between them. CDR3: CASSANQETQYF. The CDR3 bases are TGTGCCAGCTCAGCGAACCAAGAGACCCAGTACTTC.

This clone was counted only a few times. The chain combines TRBV4-1 with TRBJ1-1; TRBD1 matches 9 bases. CDR3 length equals 14 residues. J lost 3 bases, V lost 5 bases, and 4 bases had no gene match. Per the germline V gene, CDR1 is MGHRA and CDR2 is YSYEKL. This CDR3 is CASSFRDRDTEAFF. The CDR3 region has the DNA TGCGCCAGCAGCTTCCGGGACAGGGACACTGAAGCTTTCTTT.

The chain uses TRBV19 and TRBJ2-6; TRBD2 might be the D (5 bases). Trimming left V 3 bases short and J 0 bases short, with 21 bases between. Germline values: CDR1 LNHDA, CDR2 SQIVND (reference sequence). The CDR3 extends over 20 amino acids. The CDR3 nucleotides read TGTGCCAGTAGTATTAGGGTACGAGGGTTCCCACTCTCTGGGGCCAACGTCCTGACTTTC. Translated: CASSIRVRGFPLSGANVLTF.